Below, 32 T cell receptor beta chains from the same sample are listed, as sequenced in a study of blood T cell repertoires in COVID-19. TCRdb's table, derived via immunoSEQ multiplex PCR, lists solely in-frame clones and lacks some. The sample shows some 300,000 clones, around 90% of them seen only once. Sequenced: peripheral blood. All receptors come from a woman aged 40 to 50 with COVID-19, enrolled during active disease.

The V and J genes are TRBV4-3 and TRBJ1-2; D ambiguous. The germline V and J ends were trimmed by 0 bases and 7 bases, with 6 bases remaining between them. Germline V gives CDR1 LGHNA, CDR2 YSLEER. The CDR3 contains 12 residues. CDR3 bases: TGCGCCAGCAGCCAAGATGAGGGTGGCTACACCTTC. It codes for CASSQDEGGYTF.

The V gene is TRBV9, the J gene TRBJ2-1; 9 nucleotides align to TRBD1. Germline V lookup: CDR1 SGDLS, CDR2 YYNGEE. Germline trimming cut 4 bases from V and 9 bases from J; bases unmatched to any gene: 8. This CDR3 has 14 amino acids. In nucleotides, the CDR3 is TGTGCCAGCAGCCTCGGGACAGGGATGGGTGAGCAGTTCTTC. Translating gives CASSLGTGMGEQFF. Using reference TRBV9 and TRBJ2-1 for the parts outside the CDR3, the full variable domain is DSGVTQTPKHLITATGQRVTLRCSPRSGDLSVYWYQQSLDQGLQFLIQYYNGEERAKGNILERFSAQQFPDLHSELNLSSLELGDSALYFCASSLGTGMGEQFFGPGTRLTVL.

V gene TRBV5-8 combines with J gene TRBJ2-4; 9 bases line up with TRBD1. Trimming removed 3 bases from V and 7 bases from J; junction bases left unmatched: 2. The CDR3 is 13 residues long. Germline lookup yields CDR1 SGHTS and CDR2 YDEGEE. CDR3: CASSSGQGNIQYF. CDR3 in DNA: TGTGCCAGCAGCTCTGGACAGGGGAACATTCAGTACTTC. The whole variable domain, remainder taken from reference TRBV5-8 and TRBJ2-4, is EAGVTQSPTHLIKTRGQQATLRCSPISGHTSVYWYQQALGLGLQFLLWYDEGEERNRGNFPPRFSGRQFPNYSSELNVNALELEDSALYLCASSSGQGNIQYFGAGTRLSVL.

The chain employs TRBV28 and TRBJ1-5; no reliable D call. Trimming pared 5 bases from V and 6 bases from J, leaving 8 bases between. The CDR3 covers 12 residues. Germline lookup yields CDR1 MDHEN and CDR2 SYDVKM. The CDR3 DNA is TGTGCCAGCAGTCGCCTAACTCAGCCCCAGCATTTT. Translating it yields CASSRLTQPQHF.

V gene TRBV3-1 (or the pseudogene TRBV3-2) combines with J gene TRBJ1-2; D is perhaps TRBD1 (5 bases). Germline V gene lookup returns CDR1 LGHDT and CDR2 YNNKEL (reference sequence). The CDR3 loop spans 14 amino acids. Trimming stripped 4 bases from V and 3 bases from J, with 12 bases between. The CDR3 here is CASSPGGTHYGYTF. The CDR3 DNA is TGTGCCAGCAGCCCGGGGGGGACCCACTATGGCTACACCTTC.

J is TRBJ1-1 and V is TRBV5-6; possible D gene TRBD1, 5 bases. With 1 base removed from V and 1 base from J, the gap between germline ends came to 17 bases. Germline assignment: CDR1 SGHDT and CDR2 YYEEEE. CDR3 length: 17 amino acids. The CDR3 bases are TGTGCCAGCAGCTTGCGGTCGACCGGGGGGAGGAACACTGAAGCTTTCTTT. As protein: CASSLRSTGGRNTEAFF.

This clone was observed a few times. J is TRBJ1-3 and V is TRBV7-9, with D possibly being TRBD1 (6 bases). V dropped 6 bases and J dropped 3 bases, with 12 bases sitting between them. The CDR3 has 14 residues. CDR1 is SEHNR and CDR2 is FQNEAQ in the germline V gene (reference sequence). In DNA, the CDR3 is TGTGCCAGCAGACAACAGGGTTTTGGAAACACCATATATTTT. Amino acids: CASRQQGFGNTIYF.

There are a few counts of this clone. The CDR3 DNA follows: TGTGCCAGCGGAGGAAACTATAATTCACCCCTCCACTTT. It translates to CASGGNYNSPLHF. V gene TRBV7-2 combines with J gene TRBJ1-6, with no clear D. The V and J ends lost 8 bases and 3 bases respectively, with 8 bases between them. The V gene's germline CDR1 is SGHTA and CDR2 FQGNSA. CDR3 size: 13 residues.

On this clone: Other DNA sequences in this sample translate to the same CDR3. This chain joins TRBV5-1 and TRBJ2-2, with D tentatively TRBD1 (6 bases). Trimming cost V 5 bases and J 0 bases, with 11 bases left between them. From germline, CDR1 is SGHRS and CDR2 YFSETQ. This CDR3 has 15 residues. The CDR3 loop reads CASSSQGPNTGELFF. The CDR3 DNA sequence: TGCGCCAGCAGTTCTCAGGGGCCGAACACCGGGGAGCTGTTTTTT.

This clone was seen once. The CDR3 sequence is CASSLAPQGHSGANVLTF. In DNA form, the CDR3 reads TGCGCCAGCAGCTTGGCCCCACAGGGCCACTCTGGGGCCAACGTCCTGACTTTC. This sequence joins TRBV5-1 and TRBJ2-6; TRBD1 might be the D (6 bases). CDR3 size: 18 residues. Germline V gives CDR1 SGHRS, CDR2 YFSETQ. V shed 0 bases and J shed 0 bases, with 13 bases lying between them. The full variable domain, rest sourced from reference TRBV5-1 and TRBJ2-6, is KAGVTQTPRYLIKTRGQQVTLSCSPISGHRSVSWYQQTPGQGLQFLFEYFSETQRNKGNFPGRFSGRQFSNSRSEMNVSTLELGDSALYLCASSLAPQGHSGANVLTFGAGSRLTVL.

The V and J genes are TRBV27 and TRBJ1-1, with TRBD1 as a possible D gene (5 bases). From germline, CDR1 is MNHEY and CDR2 SMNVEV (reference sequence). V was cut by 3 bases and J by 1 base, with 6 bases left in between. The CDR3 sequence is 13 residues long. CDR3 residues: CASSLGGNTEAFF. The CDR3 region has the DNA TGTGCCAGCAGTTTGGGGGGGAACACTGAAGCTTTCTTT.

This clone was detected a few times. This chain connects TRBV5-8 to TRBJ1-1; D perhaps matches TRBD1 (6 bases). The CDR3 is 13 residues long. With 1 base removed from V and 4 bases from J, the gap between germline ends came to 8 bases. Germline CDR1 reads SGHTS; CDR2 reads YDEGEE. The CDR3 loop is CASSLRGFTEAFF. The CDR3 DNA reads as TGTGCCAGCAGCTTGAGGGGGTTCACTGAAGCTTTCTTT. Full variable domain (missing parts from reference TRBV5-8 and TRBJ1-1): EAGVTQSPTHLIKTRGQQATLRCSPISGHTSVYWYQQALGLGLQFLLWYDEGEERNRGNFPPRFSGRQFPNYSSELNVNALELEDSALYLCASSLRGFTEAFFGQGTRLTVV.

The chain combines TRBV6-2 or TRBV6-3 with TRBJ2-7, with TRBD2 as a possible D gene (5 bases). Per germline, CDR1 MNHEY and CDR2 SVGEGT. The germline V and J ends were trimmed by 6 bases and 8 bases, with 20 bases remaining between them. The CDR3 has 14 amino acids. Written as DNA, the CDR3 is TGTGCCAGCAGCGAAGAGGACGGGAACCGTAAGCAGTACTTC. Its protein product is CASSEEDGNRKQYF.

V gene TRBV7-8 combines with J gene TRBJ1-2, with D possibly TRBD1 on 5 matching bases. Germline CDR1 reads SGHVS; CDR2 reads FQNEAQ. The CDR3 extends over 14 amino acids. Between the trimmed V and J ends, which lost 5 bases and 3 bases, there was a span of 13 bases. CDR3 nucleotides: TGTGCCAGCAGCCGAGGGCAGGGTTACTATGGCTACACCTTC. Translation: CASSRGQGYYGYTF.

The genes are TRBV6-2 or TRBV6-3 and TRBJ1-4; tentative D call: TRBD1 (6 bases). This CDR3 has 15 amino acids. The V gene's germline CDR1 is MNHEY and CDR2 SVGEGT. Trimming took 6 bases from V and 0 from J, leaving 11 bases between them. This CDR3 reads CASSGQFATNEKLFF. The CDR3 coding sequence is TGTGCCAGCAGCGGACAGTTCGCAACTAATGAAAAACTGTTTTTT.

The chain links TRBV6-5 to TRBJ1-5; 10 nucleotides line up with TRBD1. Germline V gene data show CDR1 as MNHEY and CDR2 as SVGAGI. The CDR3 extends over 15 amino acids. Germline trimming cut 6 bases from V and 7 bases from J; bases unmatched to any gene: 9. CDR3 amino acids: CASRPTGGARQPQHF. The CDR3 DNA sequence: TGTGCCAGCAGACCGACAGGGGGCGCGAGGCAGCCCCAGCATTTT.

The chain couples TRBV2 to TRBJ1-2; 10 nucleotides agree with TRBD1. J gave up 8 bases and V 6 bases, and 15 bases lay outside the gene matches. This CDR3 is built from 16 residues. In germline, CDR1 is SNHLY, CDR2 FYNNEI. DNA for the CDR3: TGTGCCAGCAGCGATGAAGCCGTGGGACAGGGGAGAGGCTACACCTTC. It yields the protein CASSDEAVGQGRGYTF.

This chain links TRBV9 with TRBJ1-1; D call uncertain. The CDR3 is 15 residues long. Trimming removed 0 bases from V and 3 bases from J, with 12 bases in between. In germline, CDR1 is SGDLS, CDR2 YYNGEE. The DNA of the CDR3 is TGTGCCAGCAGCGTAGACGGGGTGGGCGACACTGAAGCTTTCTTT. Protein: CASSVDGVGDTEAFF.

The CDR3 loop reads CASSRTGWNSPLHF. The CDR3 DNA is TGTGCCAGCAGTCGGACAGGGTGGAATTCACCCCTCCACTTT. V is TRBV3-1 (or the pseudogene TRBV3-2) and J is TRBJ1-6; 8 bases match TRBD1. V shed 6 bases and J 7 bases; nucleotides not matched to a gene: 5. Per the germline V gene, CDR1 is LGHDT and CDR2 is YNNKEL (reference sequence). CDR3 size: 14 residues.

The chain joins TRBV30 to TRBJ2-2, with 14 bases aligning to TRBD2. V lost 4 bases, J lost 4 bases, and 8 bases stayed unmatched. The CDR3 has 17 amino acids. CDR1 is GTSNPN and CDR2 is SVGIG in the germline V gene (reference sequence). The CDR3 sequence: CAWIPGLAGAGTGELFF. The CDR3 DNA sequence: TGTGCCTGGATTCCGGGACTAGCGGGAGCGGGCACCGGGGAGCTGTTTTTT. Filled out from reference TRBV30 and TRBJ2-2, the complete variable domain reads SQTIHQWPATLVQPVGSPLSLECTVEGTSNPNLYWYRQAAGRGLQLLFYSVGIGQISSEVPQNLSASRPQDRQFILSSKKLLLSDSGFYLCAWIPGLAGAGTGELFFGEGSRLTVL.

This chain links TRBV7-3 with TRBJ2-2; possibly TRBD1 for D (5 bases). This CDR3 is built from 17 residues. Trimming removed 5 bases from V and 2 bases from J, with 18 bases in between. Germline lookup yields CDR1 SGHTA and CDR2 FQGTGA. CDR3 DNA: TGTGCCAGCAGCGTCGGGCCGCGCAGGACAAACACCGGGGAGCTGTTTTTT. Its translation: CASSVGPRRTNTGELFF.

The CDR3: CASSSEGGVSYGYTF. CDR3 sequence (DNA): TGTGCCAGCAGCTCAGAGGGGGGGGTGAGCTATGGCTACACCTTC. The V and J genes are TRBV5-4 and TRBJ1-2, with D possibly matching TRBD1 (6 bases). CDR1 SGHNT and CDR2 YYREEE come from the germline V gene (reference sequence). The CDR3 is made up of 15 amino acids. V shed 3 bases and J shed 4 bases, with 16 bases lying between them.

The chain is built from TRBV5-1 and TRBJ1-5; TRBD1 matches at 9 bases. The CDR3 length is 14 residues. The J segment lost 7 bases and the V segment lost 0 bases, leaving 2 bases of the junction unmatched. From germline, CDR1 is SGHRS and CDR2 YFSETQ. In DNA form, the CDR3 reads TGCGCCAGCAGCTTGGAGACAGGGGGACAGCCCCAGCATTTT. The encoded protein is CASSLETGGQPQHF.

This chain links TRBV28 with TRBJ2-7, with 9 bases lining up with TRBD1. Germline values: CDR1 MDHEN, CDR2 SYDVKM. The V gene end was trimmed by 3 bases and the J gene end by 5 bases; junction bases not matched to a gene: 5. The CDR3 sequence is 14 residues long. CDR3 protein: CASSLYRGLNEQYF. The CDR3 coding sequence is TGTGCCAGCAGTTTGTACAGGGGGCTGAACGAGCAGTACTTC. Looking up the rest from reference TRBV28 and TRBJ2-7 gives the full variable domain: DVKVTQSSRYLVKRTGEKVFLECVQDMDHENMFWYRQDPGLGLRLIYFSYDVKMKEKGDIPEGYSVSREKKERFSLILESASTNQTSMYLCASSLYRGLNEQYFGPGTRLTVT.

DNA for the CDR3: TGCGCCAGCAGCCCTGTAGGAACAGAGCCCAATCAGCCCCAGCATTTT. It yields the protein CASSPVGTEPNQPQHF. V is TRBV5-1 and J is TRBJ1-5; no reliable D call. The germline V gene has CDR1 SGHRS and CDR2 YFSETQ. Trimming shortened V by 4 bases and J by 3 bases, and 17 bases separated the two germline ends. The CDR3 consists of 16 residues. The variable domain in full, with the rest retrieved from reference TRBV5-1 and TRBJ1-5, is KAGVTQTPRYLIKTRGQQVTLSCSPISGHRSVSWYQQTPGQGLQFLFEYFSETQRNKGNFPGRFSGRQFSNSRSEMNVSTLELGDSALYLCASSPVGTEPNQPQHFGDGTRLSIL.

Only a few counts were recorded for this clone. The chain recombines TRBV15 with TRBJ1-5; possibly TRBD1 for D (6 bases). V shed 1 base and J shed 4 bases, with 11 bases lying between them. This CDR3 is 15 amino acids long. The V gene's germline CDR1 is LNHNV and CDR2 YYDKDF (reference sequence). For the CDR3, the DNA is TGTGCCACCAGCAGAGCGCCCCAGGGGAATCAGCCCCAGCATTTT. Protein: CATSRAPQGNQPQHF.

This chain uses TRBV5-5 with TRBJ1-1, with 8 bases that match TRBD1. V was pared by 4 bases and J by 3 bases, with 8 bases of the junction left unmatched. This CDR3 has 15 residues. The germline CDR1 and CDR2 sequences are SGHKS and YYEKEE (reference sequence). Here the CDR3 DNA reads TGTGCCAGCAGCCTCCGACAGACAGGGGACACTGAAGCTTTCTTT. It is translated as CASSLRQTGDTEAFF.

The gene calls are TRBV7-2 and TRBJ1-2, with TRBD1 as a possible D gene (6 bases). With 5 bases removed from V and 6 bases from J, the gap between germline ends came to 16 bases. Germline V gives CDR1 SGHTA, CDR2 FQGNSA. The CDR3 loop spans 14 amino acids. The CDR3 coding sequence is TGTGCCAGCAGCCCCCACAGGGAAACCCATGGCTACACCTTC. Translated, it gives CASSPHRETHGYTF.

V usage is TRBV9 and J usage is TRBJ2-7; 8 positions agree with TRBD1. The CDR3 has 14 amino acids. Germline V gene data show CDR1 as SGDLS and CDR2 as YYNGEE. Losses at the gene ends were 0 bases for V and 6 bases for J; bases not matched to a gene: 5. This CDR3 reads CASSVEQGEAEQYF. In nucleotides, the CDR3 is TGTGCCAGCAGCGTAGAACAGGGGGAGGCCGAGCAGTACTTC.

The gene calls are TRBV28 and TRBJ1-3; D unresolved. Germline-derived CDR1 and CDR2 are MDHEN and SYDVKM. This CDR3 is 16 amino acids long. V lost 1 base and J lost 0, with 10 bases in between. Here the CDR3 DNA reads TGTGCCAGCAGTTTATTAGTGGGGAGCTCTGGAAACACCATATATTTT. Translated, it gives CASSLLVGSSGNTIYF.

V is TRBV28 and J is TRBJ1-2; D perhaps matches TRBD1 (5 bases). CDR3 length: 15 amino acids. Germline CDR1 MDHEN, CDR2 SYDVKM. Between the trimmed V and J ends, which lost 2 bases and 10 bases, there was a span of 20 bases. For the CDR3, the DNA is TGTGCCAGCAGTTTAACGGGAGGGGCTGGGCTGCCCTACACCTTC. Its translation is CASSLTGGAGLPYTF.

V and J are TRBV9 and TRBJ2-5; D may be TRBD1 (6 bases). V was shortened by 3 bases and J by 5 bases, with 8 bases between the two germline ends. CDR1 and CDR2 from the germline V gene are SGDLS and YYNGEE. CDR3 length: 12 amino acids. The CDR3 sequence: CASSARGETQYF. The CDR3 DNA follows: TGTGCCAGCAGCGCAAGGGGGGAGACCCAGTACTTC.